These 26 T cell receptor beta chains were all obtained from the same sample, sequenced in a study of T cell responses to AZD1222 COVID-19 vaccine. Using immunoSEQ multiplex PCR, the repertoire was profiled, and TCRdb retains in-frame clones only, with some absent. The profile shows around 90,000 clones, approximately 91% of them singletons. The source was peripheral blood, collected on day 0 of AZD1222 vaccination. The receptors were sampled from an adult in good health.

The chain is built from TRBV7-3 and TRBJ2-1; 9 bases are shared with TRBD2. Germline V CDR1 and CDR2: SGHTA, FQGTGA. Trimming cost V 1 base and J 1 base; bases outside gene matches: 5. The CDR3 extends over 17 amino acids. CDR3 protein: CASSLKGGGASYNEQFF. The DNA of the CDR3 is TGTGCCAGCAGCTTAAAGGGCGGGGGGGCGTCCTACAATGAGCAGTTCTTC.

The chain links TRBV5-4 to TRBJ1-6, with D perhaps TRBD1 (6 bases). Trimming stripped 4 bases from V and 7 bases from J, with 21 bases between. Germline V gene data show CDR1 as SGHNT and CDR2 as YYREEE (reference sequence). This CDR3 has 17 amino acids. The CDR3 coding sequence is TGTGCCAGCAGCCAATACTTGAGCGTGGGGGCCAATTCACCCCTCCACTTT. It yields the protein CASSQYLSVGANSPLHF.

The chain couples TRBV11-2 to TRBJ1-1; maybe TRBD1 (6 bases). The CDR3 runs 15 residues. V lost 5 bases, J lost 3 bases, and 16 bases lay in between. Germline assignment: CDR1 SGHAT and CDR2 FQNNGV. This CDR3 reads CASSPQTGMDTEAFF. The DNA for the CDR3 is TGTGCCAGCAGCCCGCAAACAGGGATGGACACTGAAGCTTTCTTT.

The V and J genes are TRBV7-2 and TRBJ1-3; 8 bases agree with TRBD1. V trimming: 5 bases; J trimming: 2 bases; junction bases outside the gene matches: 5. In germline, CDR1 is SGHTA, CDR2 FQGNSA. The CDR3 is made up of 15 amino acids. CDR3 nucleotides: TGTGCCAGCAGCACCGGGACAGGTCCTGGAAACACCATATATTTT. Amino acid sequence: CASSTGTGPGNTIYF. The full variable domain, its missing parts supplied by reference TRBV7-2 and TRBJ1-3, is GAGVSQSPSNKVTEKGKDVELRCDPISGHTALYWYRQSLGQGLEFLIYFQGNSAPDKSGLPSDRFSAERTGGSVSTLTIQRTQQEDSAVYLCASSTGTGPGNTIYFGEGSWLTVV.

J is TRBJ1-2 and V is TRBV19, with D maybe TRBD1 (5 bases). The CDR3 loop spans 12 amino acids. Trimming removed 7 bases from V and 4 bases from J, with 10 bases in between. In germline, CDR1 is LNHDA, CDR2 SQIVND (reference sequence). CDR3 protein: CASNWQGYGYTF. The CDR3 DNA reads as TGTGCCAGTAATTGGCAGGGCTATGGCTACACCTTC.

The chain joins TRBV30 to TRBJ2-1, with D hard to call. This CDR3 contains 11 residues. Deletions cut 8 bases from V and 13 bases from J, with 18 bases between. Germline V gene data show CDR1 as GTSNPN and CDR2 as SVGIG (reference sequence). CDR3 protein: CAGMDDPPQFF. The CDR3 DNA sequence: TGTGCCGGAATGGACGATCCCCCCCAGTTCTTC.

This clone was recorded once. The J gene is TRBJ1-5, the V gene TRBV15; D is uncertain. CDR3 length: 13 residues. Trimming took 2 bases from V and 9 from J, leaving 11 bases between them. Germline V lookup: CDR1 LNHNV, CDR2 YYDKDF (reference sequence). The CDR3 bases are TGTGCCACCAGCAGACCCGGACCTATGCCCCAGCATTTT. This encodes CATSRPGPMPQHF.

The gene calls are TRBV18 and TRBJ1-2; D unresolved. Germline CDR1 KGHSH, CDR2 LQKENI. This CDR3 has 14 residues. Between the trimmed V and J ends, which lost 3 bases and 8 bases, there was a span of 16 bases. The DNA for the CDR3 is TGTGCCAGCTCACCTCCGGGCCCCGGGAGGGGCTACACCTTC. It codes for CASSPPGPGRGYTF.

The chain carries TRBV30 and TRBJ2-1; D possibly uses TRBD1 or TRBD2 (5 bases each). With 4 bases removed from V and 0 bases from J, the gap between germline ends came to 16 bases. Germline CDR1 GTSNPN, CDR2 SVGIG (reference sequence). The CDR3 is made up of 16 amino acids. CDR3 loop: CAWKPGPFNSYNEQFF. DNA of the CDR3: TGTGCCTGGAAACCGGGACCGTTTAACTCCTACAATGAGCAGTTCTTC.

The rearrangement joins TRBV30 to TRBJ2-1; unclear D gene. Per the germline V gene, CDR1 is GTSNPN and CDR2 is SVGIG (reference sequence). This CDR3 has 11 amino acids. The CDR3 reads CAVPLHNEQFF. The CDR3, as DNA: TGTGCAGTCCCCCTTCACAATGAGCAGTTCTTC.

The CDR3, as DNA: TGTGCCATCAGGACCTCCCTGTGGGGCGGAACCGCAACTAATGAAAAACTGTTTTTT. Translated: CAIRTSLWGGTATNEKLFF. The V gene is TRBV10-3, the J gene TRBJ1-4, with D tentatively TRBD1 (5 bases). Trimming took 6 bases from V and 0 from J, leaving 23 bases between them. This CDR3 comprises 19 residues. The germline V gene has CDR1 ENHRY and CDR2 SYGVKD.

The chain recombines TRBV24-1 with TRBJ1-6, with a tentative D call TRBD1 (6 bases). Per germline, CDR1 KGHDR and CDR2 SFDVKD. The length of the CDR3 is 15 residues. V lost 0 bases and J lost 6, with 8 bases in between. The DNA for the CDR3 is TGTGCCACCAGTGATTTGCAAGGGGGTAATTCACCCCTCCACTTT. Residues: CATSDLQGGNSPLHF.

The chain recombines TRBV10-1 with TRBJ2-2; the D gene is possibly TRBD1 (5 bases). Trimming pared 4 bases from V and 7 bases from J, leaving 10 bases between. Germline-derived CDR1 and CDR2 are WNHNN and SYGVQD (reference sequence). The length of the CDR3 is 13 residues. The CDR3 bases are TGCGCCAGCAGTGCAACAGGCATCGGGGAGCTGTTTTTT. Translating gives CASSATGIGELFF.

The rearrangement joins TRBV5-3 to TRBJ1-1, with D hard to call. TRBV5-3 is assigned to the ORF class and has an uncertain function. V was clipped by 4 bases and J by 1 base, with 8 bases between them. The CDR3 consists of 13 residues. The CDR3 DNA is TGTGCCAGAAGCGTAGGGAAGAACACTGAAGCTTTCTTT. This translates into CARSVGKNTEAFF.

The CDR3 here is CASSDQGQGSFEAFF. In DNA form, the CDR3 reads TGTGCCAGCAGTGACCAGGGACAGGGGAGCTTTGAAGCTTTCTTT. The chain combines TRBV6-1 with TRBJ1-1; 10 positions agree with TRBD1. V lost 3 bases to trimming and J lost 7 bases; unmatched junction nucleotides: 8. The germline CDR1 and CDR2 sequences are MNHNS and SASEGT. CDR3 length equals 15 residues.

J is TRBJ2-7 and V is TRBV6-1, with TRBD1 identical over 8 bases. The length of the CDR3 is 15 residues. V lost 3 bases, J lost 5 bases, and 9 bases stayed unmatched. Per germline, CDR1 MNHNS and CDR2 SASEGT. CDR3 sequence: CASSEAQGARDEQYF. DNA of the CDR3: TGTGCCAGCAGTGAGGCTCAGGGGGCGCGGGACGAGCAGTACTTC.

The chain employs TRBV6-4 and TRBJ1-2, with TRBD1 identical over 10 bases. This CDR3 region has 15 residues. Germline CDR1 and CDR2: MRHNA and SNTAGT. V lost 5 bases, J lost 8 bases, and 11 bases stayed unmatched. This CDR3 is CASSTGTGDVRGYTF. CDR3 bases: TGTGCCAGCAGTACCGGGACAGGGGACGTTAGGGGCTACACCTTC.

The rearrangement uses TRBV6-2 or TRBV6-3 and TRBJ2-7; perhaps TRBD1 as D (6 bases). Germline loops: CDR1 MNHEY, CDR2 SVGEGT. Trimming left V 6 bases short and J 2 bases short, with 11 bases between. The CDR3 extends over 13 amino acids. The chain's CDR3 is CASSRTAPYEQYF. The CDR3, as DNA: TGTGCCAGCAGCCGGACAGCTCCCTACGAGCAGTACTTC.

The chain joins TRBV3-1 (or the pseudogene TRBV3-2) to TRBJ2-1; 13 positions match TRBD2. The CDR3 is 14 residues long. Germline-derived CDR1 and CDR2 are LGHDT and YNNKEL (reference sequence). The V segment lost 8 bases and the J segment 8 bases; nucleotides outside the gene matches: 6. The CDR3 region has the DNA TGTGCCAGCGTCCGGACTAGCGGGGGTGATGAGCAGTTCTTC. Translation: CASVRTSGGDEQFF.

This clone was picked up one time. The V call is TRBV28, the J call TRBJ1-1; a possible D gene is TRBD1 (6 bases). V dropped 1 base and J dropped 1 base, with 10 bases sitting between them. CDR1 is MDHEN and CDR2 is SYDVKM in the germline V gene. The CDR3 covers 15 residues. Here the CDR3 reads CASSLYRAGNTEAFF. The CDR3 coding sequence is TGTGCCAGCAGTTTATACAGGGCGGGGAACACTGAAGCTTTCTTT.

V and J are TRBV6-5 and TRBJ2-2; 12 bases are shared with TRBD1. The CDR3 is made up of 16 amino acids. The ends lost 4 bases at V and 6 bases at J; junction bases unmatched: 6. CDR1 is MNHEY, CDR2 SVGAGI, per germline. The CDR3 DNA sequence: TGTGCCAGCAGTTCCTTTGGGACAGGGGGCCCCGGGGAGCTGTTTTTT. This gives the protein CASSSFGTGGPGELFF.

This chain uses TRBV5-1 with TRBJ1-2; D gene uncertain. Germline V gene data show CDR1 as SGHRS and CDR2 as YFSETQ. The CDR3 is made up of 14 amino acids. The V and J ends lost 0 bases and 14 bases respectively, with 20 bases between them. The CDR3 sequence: CASSLDIWNYAFTF. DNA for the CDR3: TGCGCCAGCAGCTTGGACATTTGGAACTATGCCTTTACCTTC.

CDR3 loop: CASSYATTDTYEQYF. CDR3 bases: TGTGCCAGCAGTTACGCGACGACTGATACCTACGAGCAGTACTTC. The chain couples TRBV6-2 or TRBV6-3 to TRBJ2-7; D uncertain. V lost 2 bases and J 2 bases, leaving 13 bases between the germline ends. The CDR3 runs to 15 residues. Germline V gene sequence: CDR1 MNHEY, CDR2 SVGEGT.

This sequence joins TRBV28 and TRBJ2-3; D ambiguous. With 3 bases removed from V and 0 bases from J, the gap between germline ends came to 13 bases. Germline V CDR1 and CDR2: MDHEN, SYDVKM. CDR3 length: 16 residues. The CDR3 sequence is CASSFRIMESTDTQYF. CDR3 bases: TGTGCCAGCAGTTTCCGAATTATGGAGAGCACAGATACGCAGTATTTT.

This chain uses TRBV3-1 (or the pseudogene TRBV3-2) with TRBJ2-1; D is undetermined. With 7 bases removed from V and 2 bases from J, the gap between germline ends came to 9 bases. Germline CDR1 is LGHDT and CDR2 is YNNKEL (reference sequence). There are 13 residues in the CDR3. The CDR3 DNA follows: TGTGCCAGCACTGGACCCGCCTACAATGAGCAGTTCTTC. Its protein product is CASTGPAYNEQFF.

The CDR3 sequence is CASSLGDRRDYGYTF. CDR3 in DNA: TGCGCCAGCAGCTTGGGGGACAGGAGGGACTATGGCTACACCTTC. The gene calls are TRBV5-1 and TRBJ1-2; 8 nucleotides agree with TRBD1. Germline V CDR1 and CDR2: SGHRS, YFSETQ. This CDR3 is built from 15 residues. J gave up 3 bases and V 0 bases, and 4 bases lay outside the gene matches.